The 17 T cell receptor beta chains reported below all come from one sample, sequenced in a study of tumor-infiltrating lymphocytes in primary liver carcinoma. Production of TCR beta cDNA used 500 ng total RNA together with a constant-region primer. Slightly modified ARM-PCR, run as three nested multiplex PCR rounds, produced the TCR beta libraries. The first two PCR rounds used TRBV1-TRBV30 forward primers with a C-beta reverse primer, about 10 cycles each. TCRdb re-called the multiplex PCR reads with MiXCR, one entry per CDR3 protein. This sample yields 70,000 to 85,000 distinct CDR3 sequences, of which about two thirds are seen a single time; roughly 13% belongs to the top ten. DNA and RNA were both co-extracted from about 20-30 mg of bulk tissue that had not been sorted. The sequencing input was liver tumor tissue from sampling region 4. As for subset: tumor region T4, right-lateral pole. Source of these receptors: a woman in her sixties or seventies with primary liver carcinoma and hepatitis B virus infection.

To note about this clonotype: In this CDR3 the conserved last residue, phenylalanine or tryptophan, is missing, so a read error is likely. The genes are TRBV6-1 and TRBJ2-7; no definite D call. This CDR3 contains 16 residues. CDR1 MNHNS and CDR2 SASEGT come from the germline V gene. CDR3 sequence: CVSSEASIPPIYEQYS. The CDR3, as DNA: TGTGTCAGCAGTGAGGCTAGTATCCCTCCCATCTACGAGCAGTACTCC.

As concerns this clonotype: This could be a read error, since a much larger clone is one nucleotide away. The chain couples TRBV12-3 or TRBV12-4 to TRBJ1-1; 7 positions match TRBD1. The CDR3 length is 15 residues. CDR3 DNA: TGTGCCAGCAGAGCAGGGGGTTCGGGGAACACTGAAGCTATCTTT. Protein: CASRAGGSGNTEAIF.

This rearrangement joins TRBV6-1 to TRBJ2-1; D is perhaps TRBD2 (7 bases). V was pared by 5 bases and J by 9 bases, with 17 bases between. Germline CDR1 and CDR2: MNHNS and SASEGT. This CDR3 has 14 residues. DNA of the CDR3: TGTGCCAGCAGTTTGGTAGTGGGGGGGCGTGAGCAGTTCTTC. As protein: CASSLVVGGREQFF.

A word on this clonotype: A junction end diverges from the germline sequence, so it may reflect a read error. The V call is TRBV6-6, the J call TRBJ1-2; tentatively, D is TRBD1 (6 bases). The CDR3 covers 14 residues. The germline V gene has CDR1 MNHNY and CDR2 SVGAGI (reference sequence). The CDR3 is CAGSLGHENFGYTF. The CDR3, as DNA: TGTGCCGGCAGTTTGGGACACGAAAACTTTGGCTACACCTTC.

Turning to this clonotype: A junction end diverges from the germline sequence, so it may reflect a read error. This rearrangement joins TRBV20-1 to TRBJ1-1, with D perhaps TRBD1 (5 bases). Germline CDR1 reads DFQATT; CDR2 reads SNEGSKA (reference sequence). The CDR3 runs to 17 residues. The CDR3, as DNA: TGCAATGCTAACGACCCGGGGCAGGGTAGCCTGAACACTGAAGCTTTCTTT. It translates to CNANDPGQGSLNTEAFF.

The chain carries TRBV4-1 and TRBJ1-5; D might be TRBD1 (5 bases). V was clipped by 8 bases and J by 0 bases, with 20 bases between them. This CDR3 has 17 amino acids. Per the germline V gene, CDR1 is MGHRA and CDR2 is YSYEKL. CDR3 DNA: TGCGCCAGCTGCCCCACCACGGGGGGGAATAGCAATCAGCCCCAGCATTTT. It codes for CASCPTTGGNSNQPQHF.

As regards this clonotype: The junction departs from germline at one end; a sequencing error may be responsible. The chain couples TRBV11-2 to TRBJ2-1; TRBD2 matches at 8 bases. Germline V gene lookup returns CDR1 SGHAT and CDR2 FQNNGV. The length of the CDR3 is 14 residues. CDR3 in amino acids: CASSLTGGPPQQLF. CDR3 DNA sequence: TGTGCCAGCAGCTTAACGGGAGGGCCGCCTCAGCAGCTCTTC.

The chain combines TRBV6-6 with TRBJ1-1, with unresolved D. CDR3 length equals 13 residues. Germline-derived CDR1 and CDR2 are MNHNY and SVGAGI (reference sequence). Trimming left V 7 bases short and J 2 bases short, with 11 bases between. CDR3 amino acids: CASNMRGNTEAFF. The CDR3 nucleotides are TGTGCCAGCAACATGAGAGGAAACACTGAAGCTTTCTTT.

In this sample, this clonotype turned up many times. This rearrangement joins TRBV19 to TRBJ1-5; D may be TRBD1 (5 bases). The CDR3 covers 15 residues. V was pared by 6 bases and J by 2 bases, with 14 bases between. Germline values: CDR1 LNHDA, CDR2 SQIVND (reference sequence). The CDR3 region is CASSPAGEGNQPQHF. CDR3 nucleotides: TGTGCCAGTAGCCCAGCGGGGGAAGGCAATCAGCCCCAGCATTTT. The entire variable domain, with the rest obtained from reference TRBV19 and TRBJ1-5, is as follows: DGGITQSPKYLFRKEGQNVTLSCEQNLNHDAMYWYRQDPGQGLRLIYYSQIVNDFQKGDIAEGYSVSREKKESFPLTVTSAQKNPTAFYLCASSPAGEGNQPQHFGDGTRLSIL.

Comments on this clonotype: Here the CDR3 omits its conserved ending phenylalanine or tryptophan, so a read error is the likely source. The chain uses TRBV11-3 and TRBJ2-1, with 7 bases matching TRBD1. This CDR3 comprises 16 residues. In germline, CDR1 is SGHNT, CDR2 YENEEA. The CDR3 spells CASSPTGTALYSEQFL. CDR3 coding DNA: TGTGCCAGCAGCCCAACCGGGACAGCTTTATACAGTGAGCAGTTCTTA.

This clonotype appeared a few times. Possible read error: a much larger clone is one base away. The chain recombines TRBV5-1 with TRBJ2-1; a weak D match, TRBD1 (6 bases). The length of the CDR3 is 12 residues. CDR1 and CDR2 (germline): SGHRS, YFSETQ. V shed 4 bases and J shed 14 bases, with 16 bases lying between them. CDR3 sequence: CASSPVGNREFF. CDR3 nucleotide sequence: TGCGCCAGCAGCCCAGTTGGAAACAGGGAGTTCTTC.

The chain couples TRBV7-8 to TRBJ2-5; no definite D call. This CDR3 has 15 residues. The germline V gene has CDR1 SGHVS and CDR2 FQNEAQ. V dropped 10 bases and J dropped 0 bases, with 18 bases sitting between them. The CDR3 nucleotides read TGTGCCAACAGTTTAGGGTTCGCAGACCAAGAGACCCAGTACTTC. Its translation: CANSLGFADQETQYF.

The chain links TRBV11-2 to TRBJ1-2, with TRBD1 as a possible D gene (5 bases). The CDR3 has 15 residues. The V gene's germline CDR1 is SGHAT and CDR2 FQNNGV. CDR3 protein: CTSSLVSTVNYGYTF. In DNA, the CDR3 is TGTACTAGCAGCTTAGTTTCGACAGTAAACTATGGCTACACCTTC.

The chain employs TRBV6-6 and TRBJ2-7, with D possibly TRBD1 on 5 matching bases. CDR3 length: 13 residues. V lost 9 bases to trimming and J lost 2 bases, with 14 bases between them. CDR1 and CDR2 from the germline V gene are MNHNY and SVGAGI (reference sequence). The CDR3 loop is CARSKGETYEQYF. The CDR3, as DNA: TGTGCCAGGTCAAAAGGGGAAACCTACGAGCAGTACTTC.

This clonotype occurred once. Since the CDR3 does not end with the conserved phenylalanine or tryptophan, this likely comes from a read error. The rearrangement links TRBV29-1 to TRBJ2-5; 7 positions match TRBD2. Germline CDR1 SQVTM, CDR2 ANQGSEA. The V segment lost 8 bases and the J segment 4 bases; nucleotides outside the gene matches: 7. The CDR3 runs 12 residues. The CDR3 region has the DNA TGCAGCAGGCGGACTAGGGGAGAGACCCAGTACCTC. Protein: CSRRTRGETQYL.

Comments on this clonotype: This may arise from a read error, as a much more abundant clone is one base away. This chain's CDR3 is CASSRGGVTEAFF. In nucleotides, the CDR3 is TGTGCCAGCAGTCGGGGAGGGGTCACTGAAGCTTTCTTT. The chain carries TRBV28 and TRBJ1-1; TRBD1 is a possible D gene (5 bases). The V end lost 5 bases, the J end lost 4 bases, and 11 bases lay between the germline ends. Germline CDR1 reads MDHEN; CDR2 reads SYDVKM. The CDR3 runs 13 residues.

There are a few counts of this clonotype. In DNA form, the CDR3 reads TGTGCCAGCAGTATTTCAGGGTTGGAGACCCAGTACTTC. Its translation: CASSISGLETQYF. V is TRBV12-3 or TRBV12-4 and J is TRBJ2-5; D is possibly TRBD1 (5 bases). This CDR3 spans 13 amino acids. V gave up 5 bases and J gave up 5 bases, with 12 bases separating them.